This T cell receptor beta chain was recovered during a study of blood T cell repertoires in COVID-19. Across the study: T cells, B-cell-depleted T cells, or PBMCs provided the cDNA or gDNA that served as material.

In the authors' methods: The assay estimated nucleated cells by amplifying reference gene primers. Generated by immunoSEQ multiplex PCR, the TCRdb table keeps only in-frame clones and is missing some. Clonal size and the V and J genes are those of that table, whereas D and trimming came from the DNA. The profile shows hundreds of thousands of clones, more than 65% of them singletons. This clone was recorded a few times. The sequencing input was peripheral blood. This clonotype originated in a woman of 80 years or more with acute or convalescent COVID-19.

DNA of the CDR3: TGTGCCAGCCCCGGGGTCATCTACGAGCAGTACTTC. It is translated as CASPGVIYEQYF. The chain employs TRBV5-8 and TRBJ2-7; D possibly corresponds to TRBD2 (5 bases). Trimming shortened V by 7 bases and J by 3 bases, and 11 bases separated the two germline ends. CDR1 and CDR2 from the germline V gene are SGHTS and YDEGEE. This CDR3 contains 12 residues.